This note documents a single T cell receptor beta chain sequence. The antigen is undetermined. Profiled with immunoSEQ multiplex PCR; TCRdb holds only in-frame clones, not every one. The sample includes about 44,000 clones, approximately 90% of them seen just once. The data belong to a study of OX40 agonist ivuxolimab in advanced cancers. Study information: Across the patients, intravenous ivuxolimab was delivered every 2 weeks at 0.01 to 10 mg/kg.

Any history of autoimmune disease or systemic immunosuppression disqualified patients. Study observations and caveats: Certain nonresponders likewise exhibited a low normalized T-cell clonal expansion.

The receptor was isolated from an adult with an advanced solid tumor such as melanoma, head and neck, liver or kidney cancer. This specimen was CD4+ or CD8+ T cells sorted from blood, taken in a trial of the OX40 agonist ivuxolimab.

DNA of the CDR3: TGTGCCAGCAAAGGGGCTAGCGGGGGCGAGGGAGAGACCCAGTACTTC. It is translated as CASKGASGGEGETQYF. J is TRBJ2-5 and V is TRBV28; 10 bases map to TRBD2. The ends lost 7 bases at V and 4 bases at J; junction bases unmatched: 12. Germline CDR1 MDHEN, CDR2 SYDVKM. This CDR3 contains 16 residues. The full variable domain, in which reference TRBV28 and TRBJ2-5 provide the parts outside the CDR3, is DVKVTQSSRYLVKRTGEKVFLECVQDMDHENMFWYRQDPGLGLRLIYFSYDVKMKEKGDIPEGYSVSREKKERFSLILESASTNQTSMYLCASKGASGGEGETQYFGPGTRLLVL.